The following is a TCR beta chain sequence with its context. As yet, its antigen is unknown. The data belong to a study of OX40 agonist ivuxolimab in advanced cancers. Across the study: An agonistic human IgG2 monoclonal antibody against OX40 (CD134) was given.

Clones were sequenced by immunoSEQ multiplex PCR, and TCRdb holds only the in-frame ones, with some missing. The sample lists 80,000 to 100,000 clones, 86% seen once, with more than 5.5% in the top ten. The CDR3 extends over 12 amino acids. V was shortened by 8 bases and J by 6 bases, with 13 bases between the two germline ends. Germline loops: CDR1 SNHLY, CDR2 FYNNEI. Notes on the study in general: Partial responders receiving 0.1-3.0 mg/kg showed among the lowest clonal expansion. No antigen was identified for the clonally expanded peripheral T cells.

This sequence originates from an adult with an advanced solid tumor such as melanoma, head and neck, liver or kidney cancer. The sample was CD4+ or CD8+ T cells sorted from blood, taken in a trial of the OX40 agonist ivuxolimab. The chain recombines TRBV2 with TRBJ1-1; D unclear. The CDR3 reads CASQREGAEAFF. CDR3 bases: TGTGCCAGCCAACGCGAGGGCGCTGAAGCTTTCTTT.